This TCR beta chain is drawn from a study of PD-1 blockade in classical Hodgkin lymphoma. Trimming pared 9 bases from V and 7 bases from J, leaving 16 bases between. Germline CDR1 MDHEN, CDR2 SYDVKM. CDR3 length equals 13 residues. Produced via immunoSEQ multiplex PCR; TCRdb's table is partial and in-frame only. Counted here are under 100,000 clones, roughly 84% occurring once; the ten biggest clones make up more than 9%. Every patient had relapsed following autologous stem cell transplantation, and cohorts differed in brentuximab vedotin exposure. Patients reached a best response of complete response, partial response or progressive disease.

The chain joins TRBV28 to TRBJ1-5; perhaps TRBD1 as D (6 bases). The material was peripheral blood mononuclear cells (PBMCs), obtained at baseline. This TCR was recovered from a human donor with classical Hodgkin lymphoma. The CDR3: CASQGSGGQPQHF. The CDR3 nucleotides read TGTGCCAGTCAGGGGTCGGGGGGACAGCCCCAGCATTTT.